These 32 T cell receptor beta chains share one sample of origin, sequenced in a study of vaccination effects on CD4 cells after COVID-19. Using immunoSEQ multiplex PCR, the repertoire was profiled, and TCRdb retains in-frame clones only, with some absent. Among 65,000 or so clones listed, approximately 79% were seen once. These receptors' targets are unknown. Ahead of sequencing, the ViraFEST assay grew antigen-specific CD4+ T cells using viral peptide pools. Upon completion of roughly ten days in culture, CD4+ T cells were isolated. Vaccine recipients, nucleocapsid antibody negative, had no prior SARS-CoV-2 infection. Sample: CD4+ T cells from PBMCs cultured with HCoV-NL63 spike peptides, taken before COVID-19 vaccination. The receptors were gathered from a human donor who received a COVID-19 vaccine.

V is TRBV10-1 and J is TRBJ2-1, with TRBD2 matching 9 bases. The V and J ends lost 3 bases and 6 bases, in that order; junction bases with no gene match: 3. CDR3 length equals 14 residues. Germline V gives CDR1 WNHNN, CDR2 SYGVQD (reference sequence). CDR3 amino acids: CASSEGGGANEQFF. The CDR3 DNA is TGCGCCAGCAGTGAAGGCGGGGGGGCCAATGAGCAGTTCTTC.

This rearrangement joins TRBV7-2 to TRBJ2-2; D remains ambiguous. This CDR3 comprises 12 residues. Germline CDR1 reads SGHTA; CDR2 reads FQGNSA. The V gene lost 5 bases and the J gene lost 4 bases, with 5 bases spanning the gap. The CDR3: CASSKSTGELFF. CDR3 DNA sequence: TGTGCCAGCAGCAAAAGCACCGGGGAGCTGTTTTTT.

The gene calls are TRBV7-2 and TRBJ2-5; 13 bases are shared with TRBD2. This CDR3 region has 15 residues. From germline, CDR1 is SGHTA and CDR2 FQGNSA. V shed 4 bases, J shed 5 bases, and the junction held 4 bases outside the gene matches. The CDR3 region is CASSWTSGGWETQYF. CDR3 bases: TGTGCCAGCAGCTGGACTAGCGGGGGCTGGGAGACCCAGTACTTC.

The chain uses TRBV4-2 and TRBJ2-3; D is undetermined. Germline V gene lookup returns CDR1 LGHNA and CDR2 YNFKEQ. V lost 1 base to trimming and J lost 1 base, with 12 bases between them. The CDR3 sequence is 16 residues long. CDR3 loop: CASSQGTSPGTDTQYF. The CDR3 DNA reads as TGTGCCAGCAGCCAAGGTACCTCTCCAGGCACAGATACGCAGTATTTT.

V gene TRBV18 combines with J gene TRBJ2-7, with 11 bases fitting TRBD2. With V trimmed by 4 bases and J by 2 bases, 16 bases remained unmatched. This CDR3 is built from 19 residues. Germline V lookup: CDR1 KGHSH, CDR2 LQKENI. CDR3 DNA sequence: TGTGCCAGCTCACGGACAGGGACTAGCGGAACAACCCCCGCCTACGAGCAGTACGTC. Its protein product is CASSRTGTSGTTPAYEQYV.

This chain uses TRBV18 with TRBJ2-2, with D tentatively TRBD2 (6 bases). CDR1 and CDR2 (germline): KGHSH, LQKENI. CDR3 length equals 15 residues. Trimming cost V 2 bases and J 4 bases, with 11 bases left between them. The CDR3 nucleotides read TGTGCCAGCTCACCAAAGCAGGGAGGCACCGGGGAGCTGTTTTTT. This sequence encodes CASSPKQGGTGELFF.

This chain links TRBV5-1 with TRBJ1-1; D is uncertain. V lost 1 base, J lost 3 bases, and 10 bases lay in between. Germline loops: CDR1 SGHRS, CDR2 YFSETQ. The CDR3 is made up of 14 amino acids. The CDR3 DNA reads TGCGCCAGCAGCTTGTTGAGCGGGGACACTGAAGCTTTCTTT. This translates into CASSLLSGDTEAFF.

The chain joins TRBV27 to TRBJ2-1; D possibly corresponds to TRBD1 (6 bases). Germline CDR1 reads MNHEY; CDR2 reads SMNVEV (reference sequence). This CDR3 spans 14 amino acids. V was clipped by 6 bases and J by 6 bases, with 15 bases between them. CDR3 DNA: TGTGCCAGCAGGGTAGGGACACGGCCCAATGAGCAGTTCTTC. As protein: CASRVGTRPNEQFF.

Only one count was recorded for this clone. This chain uses TRBV24-1 with TRBJ2-1; TRBD2 aligns across 8 bases. The CDR3 is 14 residues long. V lost 1 base, J lost 9 bases, and 4 bases stayed unmatched. CDR1 KGHDR and CDR2 SFDVKD come from the germline V gene. CDR3 nucleotides: TGTGCCACCAGTGATTTTAGCGGGGTTGGTGAGCAGTTCTTC. Its protein product is CATSDFSGVGEQFF.

The chain couples TRBV19 to TRBJ1-1, with TRBD1 matching over 9 bases. The CDR3 runs 13 residues. The trim removed 4 bases at V and 5 bases at J, leaving 2 bases unmatched. Germline loops: CDR1 LNHDA, CDR2 SQIVND (reference sequence). CDR3 loop: CASSTDRGTEAFF. The CDR3 region has the DNA TGTGCCAGTAGTACGGACAGGGGAACTGAAGCTTTCTTT.

The CDR3 DNA is TGTGCCAGCAGCCGCTCAGGACAGGGCACATACAATGAGCAGTTCTTC. Protein: CASSRSGQGTYNEQFF. The chain uses TRBV3-1 (or the pseudogene TRBV3-2) and TRBJ2-1; 8 bases match TRBD1. Unmatched junction bases numbered 9, after V lost 4 bases and J lost 4 bases. The CDR3 contains 16 residues. Per germline, CDR1 LGHDT and CDR2 YNNKEL (reference sequence).

The chain recombines TRBV4-1 with TRBJ2-5; D possibly corresponds to TRBD2 (6 bases). Germline values: CDR1 MGHRA, CDR2 YSYEKL. The CDR3 length is 15 residues. V gave up 1 base and J gave up 5 bases, with 14 bases separating them. Here the CDR3 DNA reads TGCGCCAGCAGCCAAGGCCCCAGCAGCGGGGAGACCCAGTACTTC. Protein product: CASSQGPSSGETQYF.

This sequence joins TRBV19 and TRBJ2-3; D might be TRBD1 (5 bases). The CDR3 consists of 14 residues. Germline V gives CDR1 LNHDA, CDR2 SQIVND (reference sequence). V dropped 9 bases and J dropped 0 bases, with 13 bases sitting between them. The CDR3 is CASLDRSSTDTQYF. The DNA for the CDR3 is TGTGCCAGCCTCGACAGATCTAGCACAGATACGCAGTATTTT.

The V call is TRBV10-3, the J call TRBJ1-3, with D possibly matching TRBD1 (6 bases). The CDR3 is 15 amino acids. Germline lookup yields CDR1 ENHRY and CDR2 SYGVKD. Trimming left V 10 bases short and J 3 bases short, with 19 bases between. The chain's CDR3 is CATAGGGADGNTIYF. The CDR3 nucleotides read TGTGCCACGGCCGGGGGCGGTGCTGATGGAAACACCATATATTTT.

CDR3 sequence (DNA): TGCGCCAGCAGCTTGCTAGACAATGAGCAGTTCTTC. This gives the protein CASSLLDNEQFF. The gene calls are TRBV5-1 and TRBJ2-1; D is undetermined. Germline values: CDR1 SGHRS, CDR2 YFSETQ. With 1 base removed from V and 5 bases from J, the gap between germline ends came to 4 bases. There are 12 residues in the CDR3.

This chain connects TRBV6-6 to TRBJ1-2; TRBD1 matches at 7 bases. Trimming removed 6 bases from V and 5 bases from J; junction bases left unmatched: 9. Germline V gene data show CDR1 as MNHNY and CDR2 as SVGAGI (reference sequence). This CDR3 contains 14 residues. This CDR3 is CASRLGDRPYGYTF. CDR3 coding DNA: TGTGCCAGCAGGTTAGGGGACAGACCATATGGCTACACCTTC.

In this sample, this clone turned up once. This rearrangement joins TRBV6-1 to TRBJ1-5; no clear D. The ends were cut back, 0 bases at V and 0 bases at J, with 6 bases in the middle. CDR3 length: 15 amino acids. From germline, CDR1 is MNHNS and CDR2 SASEGT. The CDR3 spells CASSEADVSNQPQHF. CDR3 nucleotides: TGTGCCAGCAGTGAAGCGGACGTTAGCAATCAGCCCCAGCATTTT.

This clone was picked up a small number of times. The V gene is TRBV7-2, the J gene TRBJ2-2; D might be TRBD1 (5 bases). Germline V gives CDR1 SGHTA, CDR2 FQGNSA. The V end was cut by 5 bases, the J end by 6 bases, with 16 bases between. The CDR3 has 15 residues. CDR3 DNA: TGTGCCAGCAGCATTTACGACAGCATACCCGGGGAGCTGTTTTTT. The encoded protein is CASSIYDSIPGELFF.

The V call is TRBV10-3, the J call TRBJ2-1, with D unclear. Germline values: CDR1 ENHRY, CDR2 SYGVKD. This CDR3 comprises 13 residues. V lost 4 bases and J 7 bases, leaving 11 bases between the germline ends. CDR3 amino acids: CAISGQDRNEQFF. The CDR3 bases are TGTGCCATCAGTGGGCAGGATAGAAATGAGCAGTTCTTC.

V gene TRBV1 combines with J gene TRBJ2-5; no check of the table's D call, TRBD1, against the DNA was made. TRBV1 is tagged as a pseudogene. This CDR3 is built from 16 residues. This CDR3 is CTSSQDGPHSRETQYF. The CDR3 DNA reads as TGCACCAGCAGCCAAGATGGGCCCCACAGCCGGGAGACCCAGTACTTC.

The chain combines TRBV5-1 with TRBJ2-7, with 8 bases identical to TRBD1. Germline V gene lookup returns CDR1 SGHRS and CDR2 YFSETQ. This CDR3 is 15 amino acids long. The trim removed 4 bases at V and 1 base at J, leaving 7 bases unmatched. The CDR3 sequence: CASSHLQGESYEQYV. CDR3 DNA sequence: TGCGCCAGCAGCCACCTACAGGGGGAGTCCTACGAGCAGTACGTC.

Notes on this clone: An end of the junction does not agree with germline; a read error may underlie this. The chain has TRBV5-4 and TRBJ2-5; D unclear. The CDR3 has 15 residues. Germline CDR1 SGHNT, CDR2 YYREEE (reference sequence). CDR3 sequence: CASSEATRAQETQHF. CDR3 coding DNA: TGTGCCAGCAGCGAGGCTACACGTGCCCAAGAGACCCAGCACTTC.

V usage is TRBV9 and J usage is TRBJ2-1; 11 positions match TRBD1. This CDR3 is built from 17 residues. Trimming at V came to 1 base and at J to 3 bases, leaving 6 bases not matched to a gene. Per the germline V gene, CDR1 is SGDLS and CDR2 is YYNGEE. In DNA form, the CDR3 reads TGTGCCAGCAGCGTAACCTCCGGGACAGGGGGCTACAATGAGCAGTTCTTC. It translates to CASSVTSGTGGYNEQFF. Full variable domain (missing parts from reference TRBV9 and TRBJ2-1): DSGVTQTPKHLITATGQRVTLRCSPRSGDLSVYWYQQSLDQGLQFLIQYYNGEERAKGNILERFSAQQFPDLHSELNLSSLELGDSALYFCASSVTSGTGGYNEQFFGPGTRLTVL.

The gene calls are TRBV11-3 and TRBJ1-2; 7 bases line up with TRBD1. This CDR3 is built from 14 residues. The junction had 7 bases not matched to a gene; V was cut back by 5 bases and J by 4 bases. Germline CDR1 SGHNT, CDR2 YENEEA. The CDR3: CASSPSPGGYGYTF. As DNA, the CDR3 is TGTGCCAGCAGCCCCTCGCCAGGGGGCTATGGCTACACCTTC.

The CDR3 sequence is CATSDPKDSNQPQHF. For the CDR3, the DNA is TGTGCCACCAGTGATCCCAAGGATAGCAATCAGCCCCAGCATTTT. The gene calls are TRBV24-1 and TRBJ1-5, with D uncertain. The CDR3 has 15 residues. V was shortened by 3 bases and J by 0 bases, with 8 bases between the two germline ends. In germline, CDR1 is KGHDR, CDR2 SFDVKD.

This chain uses TRBV9 with TRBJ2-3; TRBD2 aligns across 8 bases. The CDR3 has 17 amino acids. V lost 0 bases, J lost 3 bases, and 9 bases stayed unmatched. CDR1 and CDR2 (germline): SGDLS, YYNGEE. The CDR3 DNA reads TGTGCCAGCAGCGTAGGTTACGCGGGGGGCACAACAGATACGCAGTATTTT. Protein: CASSVGYAGGTTDTQYF.

The CDR3 loop reads CARSFKGPPGEQYV. The CDR3 DNA is TGTGCCAGAAGTTTCAAGGGCCCGCCCGGCGAGCAGTACGTC. The chain couples TRBV5-3 to TRBJ2-7; no definite D call. TRBV5-3 has ORF status, its function being uncertain. Trimming pared 5 bases from V and 6 bases from J, leaving 18 bases between. The CDR3 is made up of 14 amino acids.

The count of this clone is one. The chain is built from TRBV12-3 or TRBV12-4 and TRBJ1-1, with unresolved D. This CDR3 has 13 residues. The germline V and J ends were trimmed by 2 bases and 3 bases, with 7 bases remaining between them. CDR3 sequence (DNA): TGTGCCAGCAGTTTAACGTCGGACACTGAAGCTTTCTTT. As protein: CASSLTSDTEAFF.

The chain links TRBV12-5 to TRBJ2-1, with 9 bases that match TRBD1. The length of the CDR3 is 15 residues. Trimming cost V 1 base and J 3 bases; bases outside gene matches: 1. CDR1 is LGHNT, CDR2 FRNRAP, per germline. CDR3 region: CASGLGTGDYNEQFF. The CDR3 DNA reads TGTGCTAGTGGTTTGGGGACAGGGGACTACAATGAGCAGTTCTTC.

This clone was seen a single time. Other DNA sequences in the sample encode the same CDR3. The chain joins TRBV5-1 to TRBJ1-4; 11 bases are a match to TRBD1. The germline V gene has CDR1 SGHRS and CDR2 YFSETQ. The junction had 3 bases not matched to a gene; V was cut back by 4 bases and J by 7 bases. CDR3 length: 14 amino acids. The CDR3 region has the DNA TGCGCCAGCAGCACCGGGACAGGGGGTGAAAAACTGTTTTTT. Amino acid sequence: CASSTGTGGEKLFF.

J is TRBJ1-3 and V is TRBV19; D is unresolved. Germline V gene data show CDR1 as LNHDA and CDR2 as SQIVND (reference sequence). The CDR3 length is 14 residues. With 6 bases removed from V and 0 bases from J, the gap between germline ends came to 9 bases. The CDR3 is CASRSSLSGNTIYF. The CDR3 nucleotides are TGTGCCAGTAGGAGCTCCCTCTCTGGAAACACCATATATTTT.

The CDR3 loop is CASRPRGTGGEGEQFF. DNA of the CDR3: TGTGCCAGTAGGCCCCGGGGGACAGGGGGCGAGGGGGAGCAGTTCTTC. The chain has TRBV19 and TRBJ2-1; 12 nucleotides match TRBD1. V shed 6 bases, J shed 10 bases, and the junction held 13 bases outside the gene matches. Germline V gene sequence: CDR1 LNHDA, CDR2 SQIVND (reference sequence). The CDR3 loop spans 16 amino acids.